These 8 T cell receptor beta chains were sequenced from one sample in a study of shared clonotypes between healthy human individuals. The assay was immunoSEQ multiplex PCR, and TCRdb's table has in-frame clones only and misses some. The top ten hold over 0.3% of the sample, which has more than 1.2 million clones, 97% to 99% seen once. Source material: naive CD4+ T cells sorted from blood. The sample's subset: CD45RA+ positively selected. Receptors were obtained from a man aged 25 to 45 in good health.

The chain carries TRBV4-3 and TRBJ2-1; 7 bases agree with TRBD1. The CDR3 sequence is 18 residues long. In germline, CDR1 is LGHNA, CDR2 YSLEER. V dropped 0 bases and J dropped 5; count of bases not matched to a gene: 13. CDR3 nucleotide sequence: TGCGCCAGCAGCCAAGATCGCGGAACAGGGGCAGTAAACAATGAGCAGTTCTTC. Protein: CASSQDRGTGAVNNEQFF.

The V and J genes are TRBV4-2 and TRBJ1-4, with TRBD1 identical over 7 bases. The V and J ends lost 5 bases and 2 bases, in that order; junction bases with no gene match: 5. Germline lookup yields CDR1 LGHNA and CDR2 YNFKEQ. The CDR3 covers 15 residues. The CDR3 DNA sequence: TGTGCCAGCAGCTCGTCAGGGGGGACTAATGAAAAACTGTTTTTT. Protein product: CASSSSGGTNEKLFF.

This sequence joins TRBV28 and TRBJ2-5; 13 nucleotides agree with TRBD2. This CDR3 comprises 15 residues. Trimming cost V 5 bases and J 4 bases; bases outside gene matches: 4. Germline V lookup: CDR1 MDHEN, CDR2 SYDVKM. Written as DNA, the CDR3 is TGTGCCAGCAGTACCGGACTAGCGGGAGCAGAGACCCAGTACTTC. Encoded protein: CASSTGLAGAETQYF.

The chain has TRBV27 and TRBJ2-3, with TRBD1 matching 8 bases. This CDR3 spans 15 amino acids. CDR1 is MNHEY, CDR2 SMNVEV, per germline (reference sequence). V lost 1 base, J lost 4 bases, and 4 bases stayed unmatched. The CDR3 is CASSLWTGRSDTQYF. Written as DNA, the CDR3 is TGTGCCAGCAGTTTATGGACAGGGCGGTCAGATACGCAGTATTTT.

In the case of this clone: The same CDR3 also results from other DNA sequences found in this sample. The V call is TRBV5-1, the J call TRBJ1-4, with D possibly TRBD1 on 6 matching bases. The CDR3 runs 14 residues. Germline CDR1 is SGHRS and CDR2 is YFSETQ. Between the trimmed V and J ends, which lost 1 base and 5 bases, there was a span of 9 bases. CDR3 bases: TGCGCCAGCAGCTTGACAGGGCCAAATGAAAAACTGTTTTTT. This translates into CASSLTGPNEKLFF.

This clone was recorded only once. This chain uses TRBV6-1 with TRBJ2-7; the D call may be TRBD1 or TRBD2 (5 bases each). Germline V gene data show CDR1 as MNHNS and CDR2 as SASEGT. The CDR3 is made up of 13 amino acids. The ends were cut back, 9 bases at V and 2 bases at J, with 14 bases in the middle. DNA of the CDR3: TGTGCCAGGGGTCCACGGGACGCCTACGAGCAGTACTTC. It translates to CARGPRDAYEQYF.

The J gene is TRBJ2-1, the V gene TRBV7-9, with 8 positions matching TRBD1. The CDR3 sequence is 13 residues long. CDR1 SEHNR and CDR2 FQNEAQ come from the germline V gene (reference sequence). The V gene end was trimmed by 3 bases and the J gene end by 9 bases; junction bases not matched to a gene: 4. DNA of the CDR3: TGTGCCAGCAGCTTTCAGGGGGCGGGTGAGCAGTTCTTC. Its translation is CASSFQGAGEQFF.

The chain links TRBV29-1 to TRBJ1-1, with TRBD1 as a possible D gene (6 bases). V lost 3 bases, J lost 2 bases, and 13 bases lay in between. CDR1 is SQVTM, CDR2 ANQGSEA, per germline. This CDR3 is built from 14 residues. The CDR3 loop reads CSVDVRDINTEAFF. CDR3 DNA: TGCAGCGTTGACGTGCGGGACATTAACACTGAAGCTTTCTTT. Supplemented by reference TRBV29-1 and TRBJ1-1, the full variable domain reads SAVISQKPSRDICQRGTSLTIQCQVDSQVTMMFWYRQQPGQSLTLIATANQGSEATYESGFVIDKFPISRPNLTFSTLTVSNMSPEDSSIYLCSVDVRDINTEAFFGQGTRLTVV.